This T cell receptor beta chain stems from a study of chemoradiotherapy in HPV16-positive cancers. For the study at large: Functional T-cell assays on two HPV16-positive patients' cells defined candidate HPV-specific clones and common TCR motifs. The study, taken as a whole, reports: For HPV16-positive patients, expanding HPV-responsive T cells associated with longer recurrence-free survival. During treatment, candidate HPV-specific clones and E7-related motifs expanded in tumor.

Repeated repertoire sampling spanned the course of chemoradiotherapy. Comment on this clone: Its cognate antigen is unknown.

Clones were sequenced by immunoSEQ multiplex PCR, and TCRdb holds only the in-frame ones, with some missing. The sample includes tens of thousands of clones, roughly 88% of them seen just once. The ends were cut back, 6 bases at V and 6 bases at J, with 12 bases in the middle. The V gene's germline CDR1 is KGHSH and CDR2 LQKENI. The CDR3 has 14 amino acids. The genes are TRBV18 and TRBJ1-6; D unclear. This specimen consisted of blood, obtained from a patient who underwent chemoradiotherapy. This clonotype originated in a human donor with HPV-associated anogenital cancer. CDR3 loop: CASSLPAGNSPLHF. The CDR3 coding sequence is TGTGCCAGCTCCCTCCCAGCGGGTAATTCACCCCTCCACTTT.